These 30 T cell receptor beta chains came from one sample sequenced in a study of beta chain features in type 1 diabetes. The study reverse transcribed the entire isolated RNA, so it sequenced expressed TCRB transcripts. Sequencing used immunoSEQ multiplex PCR; TCRdb keeps in-frame clones, though not all of them. The table has approximately 170,000 clones, approximately 8.4% seen once. Sequences were obtained from central memory CD4+ T cells from blood. These receptors were collected from a woman in her late teens or twenties in good health.

This clone was observed a few times. The V gene is TRBV5-1, the J gene TRBJ1-2; D gene uncertain. The CDR3 extends over 14 amino acids. V was shortened by 0 bases and J by 1 base, with 7 bases between the two germline ends. Looked up from germline, CDR1 is SGHRS and CDR2 is YFSETQ. Written as DNA, the CDR3 is TGCGCCAGCAGCTTGGTGGCGGGTAACTATGGCTACACCTTC. This sequence encodes CASSLVAGNYGYTF.

This clone was observed a few times. The J gene is TRBJ2-4, the V gene TRBV4-3, with D perhaps matching TRBD2 (6 bases). The germline V gene has CDR1 LGHNA and CDR2 YSLEER. Trimming shortened V by 4 bases and J by 9 bases, and 28 bases separated the two germline ends. The CDR3 covers 18 residues. The chain's CDR3 is CASSPEAISSSPEGIQYF. The CDR3 nucleotides read TGCGCCAGCAGCCCCGAGGCGATAAGTAGCAGCCCGGAGGGCATTCAGTACTTC.

The chain combines TRBV9 with TRBJ1-1, with a weak D call TRBD1 (5 bases). The CDR3 covers 13 residues. Trimming took 4 bases from V and 5 from J, leaving 12 bases between them. Germline V gives CDR1 SGDLS, CDR2 YYNGEE. The CDR3 DNA follows: TGTGCCAGCAGCTCCCTCGGGGGGACTGAAGCTTTCTTT. As protein: CASSSLGGTEAFF.

The chain recombines TRBV7-9 with TRBJ2-3, with 10 bases identical to TRBD2. Trimming removed 1 base from V and 2 bases from J; junction bases left unmatched: 9. The germline V gene has CDR1 SEHNR and CDR2 FQNEAQ (reference sequence). This CDR3 is 18 amino acids long. The CDR3 loop reads CASSLGLLLAGPTDTQYF. In DNA form, the CDR3 reads TGTGCCAGCAGCTTAGGGCTCTTACTAGCGGGGCCCACAGATACGCAGTATTTT.

This clone has just a few counts. The chain joins TRBV30 to TRBJ1-2, with D unresolved. The germline CDR1 and CDR2 sequences are GTSNPN and SVGIG (reference sequence). The CDR3 spans 13 residues. V dropped 0 bases and J dropped 9 bases, with 14 bases sitting between them. The CDR3 loop is CAWSVGGGPSYTF. CDR3 in DNA: TGTGCCTGGAGTGTTGGAGGAGGTCCCAGCTACACCTTC.

This clone was found a few times. The genes are TRBV6-5 and TRBJ1-2; 7 positions agree with TRBD1. Looked up from germline, CDR1 is MNHEY and CDR2 is SVGAGI. The CDR3 covers 14 residues. V dropped 0 bases and J dropped 8; count of bases not matched to a gene: 6. CDR3 bases: TGTGCCAGCAGTTACTCGATATACAGGGGAGGCTACACCTTC. It is translated as CASSYSIYRGGYTF.

The sample holds a few counts of this clone. The rearrangement uses TRBV18 and TRBJ2-1; D uncertain. The CDR3 is made up of 13 amino acids. The V gene lost 6 bases and the J gene lost 5 bases, with 11 bases spanning the gap. The germline gives CDR1 KGHSH, CDR2 LQKENI. The CDR3 loop is CASSDPVNNEQFF. CDR3 bases: TGTGCCAGCTCCGATCCGGTGAACAATGAGCAGTTCTTC.

This chain connects TRBV9 to TRBJ2-3; 8 bases match TRBD2. J was trimmed by 2 bases and V by 5 bases; bases with no gene match: 7. Germline-derived CDR1 and CDR2 are SGDLS and YYNGEE. This CDR3 has 15 amino acids. CDR3 sequence: CASSYRGGYTDTQYF. CDR3 nucleotides: TGTGCCAGCAGTTATCGCGGGGGGTACACAGATACGCAGTATTTT.

DNA for the CDR3: TGTGCCAGCAGCTCATTGACAGGGGGCACCTACGAGCAGTACTTC. Its protein is CASSSLTGGTYEQYF. The V gene is TRBV13, the J gene TRBJ2-7; 10 bases line up with TRBD1. V shed 4 bases and J 2 bases; nucleotides not matched to a gene: 5. This CDR3 has 15 amino acids. Germline lookup yields CDR1 PRHDT and CDR2 FYEKMQ (reference sequence).

The chain joins TRBV5-6 to TRBJ2-2; tentatively, D is TRBD2 (6 bases). From germline, CDR1 is SGHDT and CDR2 YYEEEE. V was cut by 4 bases and J by 7 bases, with 20 bases left in between. The CDR3 has 16 residues. CDR3 amino acids: CASSQDPTGVGGELFF. The CDR3 DNA follows: TGTGCCAGCAGCCAAGATCCCACGGGGGTGGGCGGGGAGCTGTTTTTT.

The chain joins TRBV4-3 to TRBJ1-5; perhaps TRBD1 as D (6 bases). The V gene's germline CDR1 is LGHNA and CDR2 YSLEER. With 7 bases removed from V and 3 bases from J, the gap between germline ends came to 22 bases. This CDR3 spans 17 amino acids. The CDR3 sequence: CASTIQGTHNSNQPQHF. The CDR3 coding sequence is TGCGCCAGCACGATCCAGGGGACCCACAACTCCAATCAGCCCCAGCATTTT.

This clone has only a few counts. V gene TRBV7-9 combines with J gene TRBJ2-2; D is undetermined. V was shortened by 4 bases and J by 0 bases, with 6 bases between the two germline ends. Germline values: CDR1 SEHNR, CDR2 FQNEAQ (reference sequence). The CDR3 sequence is 14 residues long. The CDR3 sequence is CASSSVANTGELFF. In DNA, the CDR3 is TGTGCCAGCAGCTCGGTGGCGAACACCGGGGAGCTGTTTTTT.

The V gene is TRBV5-6, the J gene TRBJ2-2; TRBD1 matches at 7 bases. The CDR3 sequence is 17 residues long. Germline loops: CDR1 SGHDT, CDR2 YYEEEE. The V and J ends lost 0 bases and 4 bases, in that order; junction bases with no gene match: 9. The CDR3 spells CASSLAPDRRSTGELFF. CDR3 nucleotide sequence: TGTGCCAGCAGCTTGGCGCCGGACAGGAGGAGCACCGGGGAGCTGTTTTTT.

The CDR3 region is CAWQMGQVGEQYF. Here the CDR3 DNA reads TGTGCCTGGCAAATGGGACAGGTTGGGGAGCAGTACTTC. The genes are TRBV30 and TRBJ2-7; 8 bases fit TRBD1. The CDR3 has 13 amino acids. V was clipped by 5 bases and J by 7 bases; unmatched bases: 10. Germline CDR1 and CDR2: GTSNPN and SVGIG (reference sequence).

This clone was found a few times. The chain carries TRBV27 and TRBJ2-1, with TRBD2 identical over 8 bases. V was clipped by 4 bases and J by 3 bases; unmatched bases: 11. The CDR3 contains 17 residues. From germline, CDR1 is MNHEY and CDR2 SMNVEV (reference sequence). The chain's CDR3 is CASSSRGTSFIYNEQFF. CDR3 sequence (DNA): TGTGCCAGCAGTTCCCGTGGGACTAGTTTTATCTACAATGAGCAGTTCTTC.

The J gene is TRBJ2-1, the V gene TRBV5-1, with unresolved D. The CDR3 length is 13 residues. The V gene's germline CDR1 is SGHRS and CDR2 YFSETQ. V lost 1 base, J lost 8 bases, and 10 bases lay in between. CDR3 nucleotides: TGCGCCAGCAGCTTGCAGGTTCGTCATGAGCAGTTCTTC. This encodes CASSLQVRHEQFF.

J is TRBJ1-2 and V is TRBV30; the D is unclear. The length of the CDR3 is 13 residues. The germline V and J ends were trimmed by 0 bases and 8 bases, with 13 bases remaining between them. Germline loops: CDR1 GTSNPN, CDR2 SVGIG (reference sequence). In nucleotides, the CDR3 is TGTGCCTGGAGTGTAGTCAGCCTGAGGGGCTACACCTTC. This gives the protein CAWSVVSLRGYTF. The complete variable domain, with remaining parts taken from reference TRBV30 and TRBJ1-2, reads SQTIHQWPATLVQPVGSPLSLECTVEGTSNPNLYWYRQAAGRGLQLLFYSVGIGQISSEVPQNLSASRPQDRQFILSSKKLLLSDSGFYLCAWSVVSLRGYTFGSGTRLTVV.

The chain combines TRBV5-1 with TRBJ1-2; TRBD1 agrees at 9 bases. The CDR3 is 14 amino acids. Looked up from germline, CDR1 is SGHRS and CDR2 is YFSETQ. V shed 3 bases and J 7 bases; nucleotides not matched to a gene: 7. CDR3: CASSYGQGSSGYTF. The CDR3 DNA follows: TGCGCCAGCAGCTATGGACAGGGGAGCTCTGGCTACACCTTC.

The chain is built from TRBV19 and TRBJ1-2; D is uncertain. CDR3 size: 13 residues. Per the germline V gene, CDR1 is LNHDA and CDR2 is SQIVND (reference sequence). V was shortened by 6 bases and J by 6 bases, with 14 bases between the two germline ends. The CDR3, as DNA: TGTGCCAGTAGCCAGTCAAGAGGGAATGGCTACACCTTC. It specifies CASSQSRGNGYTF.

The chain recombines TRBV2 with TRBJ2-5, with D possibly matching TRBD2 (6 bases). The CDR3 runs 15 residues. Germline V lookup: CDR1 SNHLY, CDR2 FYNNEI. V lost 6 bases and J lost 2, with 16 bases in between. DNA of the CDR3: TGTGCCAGCAGCCGAATTAGCGCGGGACAAGAGACCCAGTACTTC. This sequence encodes CASSRISAGQETQYF.

The V gene is TRBV30, the J gene TRBJ1-2; 9 nucleotides line up with TRBD1. The CDR3 runs 15 residues. The V segment lost 8 bases and the J segment 3 bases; nucleotides outside the gene matches: 13. Germline CDR1 GTSNPN, CDR2 SVGIG (reference sequence). This CDR3 reads CAHSAPDRGHYGYTF. In nucleotides, the CDR3 is TGTGCCCACTCTGCTCCGGACAGGGGACACTATGGCTACACCTTC.

This clone occurred a few times. Other nucleotide sequences in the sample specify the same CDR3. The chain combines TRBV5-1 with TRBJ2-3, with 8 bases matching TRBD1. Germline CDR1 is SGHRS and CDR2 is YFSETQ. The V gene end was trimmed by 1 base and the J gene end by 1 base; junction bases not matched to a gene: 2. CDR3 length: 15 amino acids. This CDR3 is CASSLRGQGTDTQYF. Here the CDR3 DNA reads TGCGCCAGCAGCTTGAGGGGACAGGGCACAGATACGCAGTATTTT.

This chain links TRBV11-1 with TRBJ2-7, with TRBD2 matching 13 bases. The germline CDR1 and CDR2 sequences are SGHAT and FQDESV (reference sequence). Trimming removed 4 bases from V and 11 bases from J; junction bases left unmatched: 5. CDR3 length: 13 amino acids. The CDR3 region is CASSSGLAGVKYF. The CDR3 DNA reads TGTGCCAGCAGCTCCGGACTAGCGGGAGTGAAGTACTTC.

The chain carries TRBV20-1 and TRBJ2-2; the D gene is possibly TRBD2 (5 bases). V lost 6 bases and J 13 bases, leaving 15 bases between the germline ends. There are 11 residues in the CDR3. CDR1 DFQATT and CDR2 SNEGSKA come from the germline V gene (reference sequence). The CDR3 DNA follows: TGCAGTGCCGCCCTCCGGGGTGGGCTGTTTTTT. Translating it yields CSAALRGGLFF.

This clone was detected only a few times. The chain carries TRBV4-2 and TRBJ2-3; 9 bases align to TRBD2. The CDR3 totals 17 residues. Germline V gene data show CDR1 as LGHNA and CDR2 as YNFKEQ. V shed 1 base and J 6 bases; nucleotides not matched to a gene: 11. The CDR3 bases are TGTGCCAGCAGCCAAGGCCTGCGGGGGGGCCCCGGGGATACGCAGTATTTT. Translation gives CASSQGLRGGPGDTQYF.

The CDR3 sequence is CAWSEGVQETQYF. CDR3 bases: TGTGCCTGGAGCGAAGGGGTTCAAGAGACCCAGTACTTC. The chain recombines TRBV30 with TRBJ2-5; tentatively, D is TRBD1 (5 bases). The CDR3 has 13 amino acids. CDR1 GTSNPN and CDR2 SVGIG come from the germline V gene (reference sequence). V gave up 3 bases and J gave up 2 bases, with 10 bases separating them. Supplemented by reference TRBV30 and TRBJ2-5, the full variable domain reads SQTIHQWPATLVQPVGSPLSLECTVEGTSNPNLYWYRQAAGRGLQLLFYSVGIGQISSEVPQNLSASRPQDRQFILSSKKLLLSDSGFYLCAWSEGVQETQYFGPGTRLLVL.

This chain joins TRBV29-1 and TRBJ2-1, with TRBD2 matching over 12 bases. CDR1 is SQVTM and CDR2 is ANQGSEA in the germline V gene. Trimming removed 3 bases from V and 7 bases from J; junction bases left unmatched: 7. The CDR3 spans 15 residues. The CDR3 DNA reads TGCAGCGTTGAGTCTAGCGGGAGGGCCCAGAATGAGCAGTTCTTC. Its translation is CSVESSGRAQNEQFF.

A few counts support this clone. This chain joins TRBV20-1 and TRBJ1-2; D unresolved. The CDR3 contains 10 residues. V lost 5 bases to trimming and J lost 12 bases, with 13 bases between them. The germline V gene encodes CDR1 DFQATT and CDR2 SNEGSKA (reference sequence). The CDR3 nucleotides read TGCAGTGCTGATTACTTCCTTGACACCTTC. Amino acids: CSADYFLDTF.

This sequence joins TRBV2 and TRBJ1-1, with TRBD1 matching over 7 bases. The CDR3 is made up of 14 amino acids. Germline CDR1 reads SNHLY; CDR2 reads FYNNEI. V was pared by 8 bases and J by 5 bases, with 11 bases of the junction left unmatched. Here the CDR3 DNA reads TGTGCCAGCGCCCAAGAAGGGGGCGAAACTGAAGCTTTCTTT. Its translation is CASAQEGGETEAFF.

This clone has ten or more counts. The chain joins TRBV14 to TRBJ2-5, with a weak D call TRBD2 (5 bases). V lost 8 bases, J lost 2 bases, and 15 bases lay in between. The germline CDR1 and CDR2 sequences are SGHDN and FVKESK. This CDR3 has 14 residues. This chain's CDR3 is CASSRGDYQETQYF. CDR3 in DNA: TGTGCCAGCTCCCGAGGAGACTATCAAGAGACCCAGTACTTC.